The 12 T cell receptor beta chains presented below share a single source sample, sequenced in a study of beta chain features in type 1 diabetes. Study outcomes and limitations: Type 1 diabetes patients had moderately but significantly shorter TCRB CDR3s in all four CD4+ subsets.

No antigen is known for these receptors. Expressed TCRB transcripts were sequenced because the entire RNA isolate underwent reverse transcription. This table comes from immunoSEQ multiplex PCR, and its TCRdb copy is limited to in-frame clones, with some not included. The table has over 300,000 clones, approximately 9.9% seen once. Input material: central memory CD4+ T cells from blood. The receptors originated from a man aged 30 to 45 with type 1 diabetes.

This sequence joins TRBV4-3 and TRBJ2-3; TRBD2 might be the D (6 bases). CDR3 size: 17 residues. Trimming cost V 1 base and J 2 bases, with 16 bases left between them. Germline V gives CDR1 LGHNA, CDR2 YSLEER. The CDR3 DNA reads TGCGCCAGCAGCCAAGGGAGTACGAGGGGACTCACAGATACGCAGTATTTT. It specifies CASSQGSTRGLTDTQYF.

This clone was recorded a few times. The genes are TRBV29-1 and TRBJ2-3; D unclear. V lost 2 bases and J 2 bases, leaving 5 bases between the germline ends. The CDR3 runs 12 residues. The germline CDR1 and CDR2 sequences are SQVTM and ANQGSEA. This chain's CDR3 is CSVESVTDTQYF. CDR3 nucleotides: TGCAGCGTTGAATCCGTCACAGATACGCAGTATTTT.

V is TRBV7-2 and J is TRBJ1-3, with 7 nucleotides matching TRBD1. The CDR3 length is 15 residues. The germline gives CDR1 SGHTA, CDR2 FQGNSA. V lost 0 bases and J lost 4; bases outside the gene matches: 3. In nucleotides, the CDR3 is TGTGCCAGCAGCTTAGCGGGACAGAGAGGAAACACCATATATTTT. As protein: CASSLAGQRGNTIYF.

With respect to this clone: The same CDR3 also results from other DNA sequences found in this sample. This sequence joins TRBV7-2 and TRBJ2-5; D possibly corresponds to TRBD1 (5 bases). V lost 3 bases and J 2 bases, leaving 10 bases between the germline ends. Germline-derived CDR1 and CDR2 are SGHTA and FQGNSA. This CDR3 spans 14 amino acids. The CDR3 nucleotides are TGTGCCAGCAGCTTCGACAGAGTTCAAGAGACCCAGTACTTC. Encoded protein: CASSFDRVQETQYF.

The chain recombines TRBV25-1 with TRBJ2-5; TRBD2 might be the D (5 bases). V lost 2 bases to trimming and J lost 7 bases, with 17 bases between them. CDR1 and CDR2 (germline): MGHDK, SYGVNS. CDR3 length: 15 residues. The CDR3 loop is CASSEVADYAGTQYF. As DNA, the CDR3 is TGTGCCAGCAGTGAAGTGGCCGACTACGCGGGGACCCAGTACTTC. The variable domain in full, completed from reference TRBV25-1 and TRBJ2-5, reads EADIYQTPRYLVIGTGKKITLECSQTMGHDKMYWYQQDPGMELHLIHYSYGVNSTEKGDLSSESTVSRIRTEHFPLTLESARPSHTSQYLCASSEVADYAGTQYFGPGTRLLVL.

The V gene is TRBV6-1, the J gene TRBJ2-7, with a possible D match to TRBD1 (5 bases). Germline V gene sequence: CDR1 MNHNS, CDR2 SASEGT. V lost 7 bases, J lost 2 bases, and 18 bases lay in between. This CDR3 is built from 15 residues. CDR3 loop: CASTRGTGPTYEQYF. For the CDR3, the DNA is TGTGCCAGCACCAGAGGCACAGGACCCACCTACGAGCAGTACTTC.

The J gene is TRBJ2-5, the V gene TRBV18; perhaps D is TRBD1 or TRBD2 (5 bases each). The V gene's germline CDR1 is KGHSH and CDR2 LQKENI. Trimming stripped 5 bases from V and 5 bases from J, with 12 bases between. The CDR3 contains 13 residues. CDR3 sequence reads: CASSNRGRETQYF. For the CDR3, the DNA is TGTGCCAGCTCAAATAGGGGACGTGAGACCCAGTACTTC.

V and J are TRBV7-2 and TRBJ2-5, with 12 positions matching TRBD2. With V trimmed by 3 bases and J by 5 bases, 7 bases remained unmatched. Germline CDR1 and CDR2: SGHTA and FQGNSA. The CDR3 sequence is 16 residues long. CDR3: CASSFGSSGGAETQYF. In nucleotides, the CDR3 is TGTGCCAGCAGCTTTGGCTCTAGCGGGGGGGCGGAGACCCAGTACTTC. The full variable domain, with the rest looked up from reference TRBV7-2 and TRBJ2-5, is GAGVSQSPSNKVTEKGKDVELRCDPISGHTALYWYRQSLGQGLEFLIYFQGNSAPDKSGLPSDRFSAERTGGSVSTLTIQRTQQEDSAVYLCASSFGSSGGAETQYFGPGTRLLVL.

This chain joins TRBV28 and TRBJ2-7; 12 nucleotides align to TRBD1. The CDR3 is 15 residues long. Germline V gene lookup returns CDR1 MDHEN and CDR2 SYDVKM. Germline trimming cut 6 bases from V and 6 bases from J; bases unmatched to any gene: 9. This CDR3 is CASSPPGQGASEQYF. The CDR3 DNA is TGTGCCAGCAGCCCTCCGGGACAGGGGGCGTCCGAGCAGTACTTC.

The rearrangement uses TRBV7-9 and TRBJ2-7; D call uncertain. Trimming left V 1 base short and J 3 bases short, with 10 bases between. Germline values: CDR1 SEHNR, CDR2 FQNEAQ (reference sequence). There are 14 residues in the CDR3. The CDR3 reads CASSLVSASYEQYF. CDR3 DNA: TGTGCCAGCAGCTTAGTGTCAGCGAGCTACGAGCAGTACTTC.

As concerns this clone: Different DNA sequences within this sample yield the same CDR3. This chain joins TRBV6-1 and TRBJ1-3; D remains ambiguous. Trimming pared 6 bases from V and 3 bases from J, leaving 12 bases between. The germline V gene has CDR1 MNHNS and CDR2 SASEGT. The CDR3 covers 14 residues. The CDR3 is CASSDTALGNTIYF. In DNA, the CDR3 is TGTGCCAGCAGCGACACCGCTCTTGGAAACACCATATATTTT.

Note on this clone: Other nucleotide sequences from this sample produce the same CDR3. The J gene is TRBJ2-7, the V gene TRBV4-3; possibly TRBD2 for D (5 bases). Between the trimmed V and J ends, which lost 0 bases and 2 bases, there was a span of 8 bases. The germline CDR1 and CDR2 sequences are LGHNA and YSLEER. CDR3 size: 14 residues. The CDR3 nucleotides read TGCGCCAGCAGCCAAGAACTAGGGCCCTACGAGCAGTACTTC. Translation gives CASSQELGPYEQYF.